This T cell receptor (beta chain) was identified during a study of blood T cell repertoires in COVID-19 (dated by TCRdb to about 2020). Regarding the study in general: The collaborator samples originated in the United States, Italy and Spain and spanned the acute and convalescent phases of COVID-19. The prospective study material was composed of cDNA or gDNA derived from T cells, B-cell-depleted T cells, or PBMCs. Subjects who had been exposed to COVID-19, were actively infected with it, or had recovered from it provided the deeply sampled blood TCRbeta repertoires that made up the dataset. A freely available public database, intended as a resource for researchers studying the immune response to SARS-CoV-2, is where the repertoires were released. Samples were obtained from the ongoing ImmuneRACE study (first 160 participants) and from about 1,300 subjects provided by 6 global collaborators. Sample metadata almost always included a de-identified subject ID, COVID-19 status, age in years and sex. Where HLA class I and class II types were available, the types were taken from metadata supplied by the sample provider, not from assay-based typing. Study-wide findings and limitations: The amount of clinical and demographic metadata varied by source and participant and was provided uncurated.

A word on this clone: Its antigen is unknown. One base away there is no much larger clone; base qualities are not given.

TCRbeta CDR3 regions were amplified from genomic DNA by means of the immunoSEQ Assay, a bias-controlled multiplex PCR. On the study's bioinformatics: Nucleated cell counts per sample were estimated from amplification of reference gene primers within the assay. Sequence reads were collapsed and filtered to measure the absolute abundance of every unique TCRbeta CDR3 rearrangement. For each sample, productive Simpson clonality was calculated as the square root of Simpson's diversity index across productive rearrangements. The clones in this table, taken by TCRdb from immuneACCESS, are in-frame only. Not every clone is retained; where verified, under half of the shortfall comes from an unresolved V gene, and the cause of the rest is unknown. D and trimming come from the DNA, and the V and J calls and clone size come from that table. This sample holds about 390,000 clones; roughly 86% were observed only once. Together, the top ten hold 2% to 2.5% of the sample.

At one collaborating source in Seattle, patients were enrolled during active infection and were followed longitudinally through the course of disease. Collaborating institutions collected whole blood in K2EDTA tubes following their own protocols. Collaborator samples were shipped for TCRbeta analysis as frozen whole blood, isolated PBMCs, or DNA extracted from either sample type. Sequencing was performed on peripheral blood. The clonotype was recovered from a woman aged 55 to 70 with COVID-19, enrolled during active disease.

CDR3 protein: CASSKTSPGQVDSPLHF. The DNA reads TGTGCCAGCAGCAAAACCAGCCCGGGACAGGTGGATTCACCCCTCCACTTT. The receptor chain draws on TRBV11-3 and TRBJ1-6; TRBD1 lines up with 8 middle nucleotides. Per the germline V gene, SGHNT is the CDR1 and YENEEA is the CDR2. The germline V end is reduced by 5 bases and the J end by 8 bases; junction bases left unmatched: 14. From the cysteine up to the phenylalanine, the CDR3 has a length of 17 residues. Just the 51-base CDR3 DNA is kept, in frame starting at base 1.